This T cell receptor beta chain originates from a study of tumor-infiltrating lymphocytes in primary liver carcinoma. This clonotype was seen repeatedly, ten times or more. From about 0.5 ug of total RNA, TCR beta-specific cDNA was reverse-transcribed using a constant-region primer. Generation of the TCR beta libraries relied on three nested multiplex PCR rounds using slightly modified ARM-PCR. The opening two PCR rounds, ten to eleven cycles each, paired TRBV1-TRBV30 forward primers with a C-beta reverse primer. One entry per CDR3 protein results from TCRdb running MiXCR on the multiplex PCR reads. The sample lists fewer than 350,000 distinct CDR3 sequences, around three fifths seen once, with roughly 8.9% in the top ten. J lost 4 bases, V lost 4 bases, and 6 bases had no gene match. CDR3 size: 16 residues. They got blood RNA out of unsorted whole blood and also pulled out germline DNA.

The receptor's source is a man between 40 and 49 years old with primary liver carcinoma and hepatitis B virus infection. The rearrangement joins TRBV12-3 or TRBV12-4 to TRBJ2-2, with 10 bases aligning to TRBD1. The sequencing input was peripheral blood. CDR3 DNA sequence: TGTGCCAGCAGTTCCGGACAGGGGGGGGCCACCGGGGAGCTGTTTTTT. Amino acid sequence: CASSSGQGGATGELFF.